A selection of T cell receptor beta chains follows, all from one sample in a study of CD4 T cells in relation to SARS-CoV-2 and coronaviruses. Measured with immunoSEQ multiplex PCR; TCRdb has only the in-frame clones, and not every one. The sample holds nearly 70,000 clones, approximately 93% seen once. Sequences were obtained from naive CD4+ T cells from PBMCs. The source is a human donor in good health. Both conserved end residues are part of each CDR3. The D gene is left open where the match is weak. Part of the rows lack a size; the others show once, few, many or a class for expanded clones.

. TRBJ2-7 . TRBV21-1 TGTGCCAGCAGGGTTGAAAGGTCCTACGAGCAGTACTTC CASRVERSYEQYF
. TRBJ1-5 once TRBV6-2/TRBV6-3 TGTGCCAGCAGTGGGTGGGGTTCAGGGGCCGGACAGCCCCAGCATTTT CASSGWGSGAGQPQHF
. TRBJ2-3 . TRBV5-4 TGTGCCAGCAGCACCTTTACCACAGATACGCAGTATTTT CASSTFTTDTQYF
. TRBJ1-3 . TRBV28 TGTGCCAGCAGTTCTCCGCGGGGCCCAGGAGGAAACACCATATATTTT CASSSPRGPGGNTIYF
TRBD1 TRBJ2-7 . TRBV11-1 TGTGCCAGCAGCACACAGGGGTCCTACGAGCAGTACTTC CASSTQGSYEQYF
. TRBJ2-3 . TRBV3-1/TRBV3-2 TGTGCCAGCAGCCTTCAAGGGTATACGCAGTATTTT CASSLQGYTQYF
. TRBJ2-4 . TRBV10-3 TGTGCCGTGGGGGATTGGGGGCGCGCCAAAAACATTCAGTACTTC CAVGDWGRAKNIQYF
TRBD2 TRBJ2-2 . TRBV7-3 TGTGCCAGCAGCTTAAGAGGTCCGACTAGCGGGGCCGGGGAGCTGTTTTTT CASSLRGPTSGAGELFF
. TRBJ2-1 . TRBV7-8 TGTGCCAGCAGCTTCGGCAGCCCCAACTACAATGAGCAGTTCTTC CASSFGSPNYNEQFF
. TRBJ2-1 . TRBV6-4 TGTGCCAGCAGTGACTCGAATGGCAATGAGCAGTTCTTC CASSDSNGNEQFF
TRBD1 TRBJ1-5 . TRBV7-3 TGTGCCAGCAGCTCACCCGGGACAGTAAGTAATAGCAATCAGCCCCAGCATTTT CASSSPGTVSNSNQPQHF
TRBD2 TRBJ2-3 . TRBV10-3 TGTGCCATCAGTGAGTCGCGGGGGGTTGATACGCAGTATTTT CAISESRGVDTQYF
TRBD1 TRBJ1-4 . TRBV20-1 TGCAGTGCTAGAGGCCGCGGACAGGAGGTTTTT CSARGRGQEVF
TRBD2 TRBJ2-1 . TRBV3-1/TRBV3-2 TGTGCCAGCAGCCAAGGCTTACTAGCGGGATACAATGAGCAGTTCTTC CASSQGLLAGYNEQFF
. TRBJ1-2 . TRBV9 TGTGCCAGCAGCGTAGGACGGGCCTATGGCTACACCTTC CASSVGRAYGYTF
. TRBJ2-2 . TRBV5-1 TGCGCCAGCAGCTTTACGGCCGCGAACACCGGGGAGCTGTTTTTT CASSFTAANTGELFF
TRBD1 TRBJ1-2 once TRBV28 TGTGCCAGCAGTTTAGGACAGGGGTTGGTCTATGGCTACACCTTC CASSLGQGLVYGYTF
. TRBJ2-3 . TRBV7-2 TGTGCCAGCAGCTACGACAGATACACAGATACGCAGTATTTT CASSYDRYTDTQYF
. TRBJ2-7 . TRBV9 TGTGCCAGCAGCGTAGGTAGGGGGGCCTACGAGCAGTACTTC CASSVGRGAYEQYF
. TRBJ2-5 . TRBV12-5 TGTGCTAGTGCTCAGGCAGGGACCGGGGAGACCCAGTACTTC CASAQAGTGETQYF
TRBD1 TRBJ2-5 . TRBV28 TGTGCCAGCAGTAGGGACAGGGGGCAAGAGACCCAGTACTTC CASSRDRGQETQYF
. TRBJ2-3 . TRBV7-2 TGTGCCAGCAGCTTAGATATGGAACAAGGTAGAGATACGCAGTATTTT CASSLDMEQGRDTQYF
TRBD1 TRBJ1-4 . TRBV11-2 TGTGCCAGCAGCTTACAGTGGGGACAGACTAATGAAAAACTGTTTTTT CASSLQWGQTNEKLFF
. TRBJ2-7 . TRBV5-1 TGCGCCAGCAGGCCGGTGGAGGGGGCCAACGAGCAGTACTTC CASRPVEGANEQYF
. TRBJ2-4 . TRBV2 TGTGCCAGCAGTGGCTCCGGGGGCGAGATCATTCAGTACTTC CASSGSGGEIIQYF
. TRBJ2-3 . TRBV6-5 TGTGCCAGCAGGGACGGAGATACGCAGTATTTT CASRDGDTQYF
. TRBJ2-6 . TRBV18 TGTGCCAGCTCAGCAACCAGGGGAGGGGGGCCATCTGGGGCCAACGTCCTGACTTTC CASSATRGGGPSGANVLTF
. TRBJ2-3 . TRBV9 TGTGCCAGCAGCGGAACTGGCACAGATACGCAGTATTTT CASSGTGTDTQYF
TRBD2 TRBJ2-1 . TRBV3-1/TRBV3-2 TGTGCCAGCAGCCAAGATCGAGGAGCGGGAGGGGGCTACAATGAGCAGTTCTTC CASSQDRGAGGGYNEQFF
. TRBJ1-1 . TRBV10-1 TGCGCCAGCAGTGCCAGGATGAACACTGAAGCTTTCTTT CASSARMNTEAFF
. TRBJ1-3 . TRBV28 TGTGCCAGCAGTTCTGGAAACACCATATATTTT CASSSGNTIYF
. TRBJ2-7 . TRBV5-1 TGCGCCAGCAGCTTGGGGGGTATTTACGAGCAGTACTTC CASSLGGIYEQYF
. TRBJ2-1 . TRBV7-9 TGTGCCAGCAGCTTACCATGGAACAATGAGCAGTTCTTC CASSLPWNNEQFF
. TRBJ2-3 . TRBV3-1/TRBV3-2 TGTGCCAGCAGCCACCTTAGGCCAGATACGCAGTATTTT CASSHLRPDTQYF
TRBD1 TRBJ2-5 . TRBV6-5 TGTGCCACACTGAACCGACAGGGCCGCCAAGAGACCCAGTACTTC CATLNRQGRQETQYF
. TRBJ1-5 . TRBV12-3/TRBV12-4 TGTGCCAGCAGTTTAGTTCAGCGGCCCCAGCATTTT CASSLVQRPQHF
TRBD1 TRBJ2-7 . TRBV5-1 TGCGCCAGCAGCTTACAGGGGGCATTAAACGAGCAGTACTTC CASSLQGALNEQYF
TRBD2 TRBJ2-1 . TRBV7-9 TGTGCCAGCAGTACTAGCGGTGCGGGAGTGAGTAGTGAGCAGTTCTTC CASSTSGAGVSSEQFF
TRBD1 TRBJ1-2 . TRBV11-3 TGTGCCAGCACACGGACAGGGGAAGAAGGCTACACCTTC CASTRTGEEGYTF
. TRBJ1-2 . TRBV6-2/TRBV6-3 TGTGCCAGCAGTTACGGAGTCCGAAACTATGGCTACACCTTC CASSYGVRNYGYTF
. TRBJ1-5 . TRBV10-3 TGTGCCATCAGTGACGGCCAGGGGAATCAGCCCCAGCATTTT CAISDGQGNQPQHF
. TRBJ1-6 . TRBV19 TGTGCCAGTGCCGACAGGCCCAGCTCCTATAATTCACCCCTCCACTTT CASADRPSSYNSPLHF
TRBD1 TRBJ1-4 . TRBV5-1 TGCGCCAGCAGCTTACAGGGGGCGACTAATGAAAAACTGTTTTTT CASSLQGATNEKLFF
TRBD1 TRBJ2-2 . TRBV19 TGTGCCAGTAGCGCTGCAGGGGGTTGGGTAAACACCGGGGAGCTGTTTTTT CASSAAGGWVNTGELFF
. TRBJ1-2 . TRBV11-2 TGTGCCAGCAGCTGGTCGGGGATCTCTAACTATGGCTACACCTTC CASSWSGISNYGYTF
. TRBJ1-5 . TRBV29-1 TGCAGCGTTTATCAGCCCCAGCATTTT CSVYQPQHF
TRBD1 TRBJ1-1 . TRBV10-3 TGTGCCATCAGTGATCCCAGGGGGACCACTGAAGCTTTCTTT CAISDPRGTTEAFF
TRBD1 TRBJ1-6 . TRBV5-6 TGTGCCAGCAGCCCCGACAGGGGCCGGGATAATTCACCCCTCCACTTT CASSPDRGRDNSPLHF
. TRBJ2-2 once TRBV5-4 TGTGCCAGCAGCTTGGGAGGGGGGCGGAACACCGGGGAGCTGTTTTTT CASSLGGGRNTGELFF
. TRBJ1-2 . TRBV3-1/TRBV3-2 TGTGCCAGCAGCCACCCGGGCTTTGGCTACACCTTC CASSHPGFGYTF
. TRBJ2-6 . TRBV7-2 TGTGCCAGCAGCCTCTCAATCTCTGGGGCCAACGTCCTGACTTTC CASSLSISGANVLTF
. TRBJ2-3 once TRBV19 TGTGCCAGTAGTATAGAAACAGATACGCAGTATTTT CASSIETDTQYF
TRBD1 TRBJ1-2 . TRBV3-1/TRBV3-2 TGTGCCAGCAGCCGAAGGACAGGGCACTATGGCTACACCTTC CASSRRTGHYGYTF
TRBD2 TRBJ2-7 . TRBV6-4 TGTGCCAGCAGTCGACTAGCGGGGCCCTACGAGCAGTACTTC CASSRLAGPYEQYF
. TRBJ1-1 few TRBV10-3 TGTGCCACCGGAAACGGGAACACTGAAGCTTTCTTT CATGNGNTEAFF
. TRBJ2-3 . TRBV6-5 TGTGCCAGCAGTTATCAGACAGATACGCAGTATTTT CASSYQTDTQYF
. TRBJ1-5 once TRBV5-1 TGCGCCAGCAGCACCGGGGGGGGCCAGCCCCAGCATTTT CASSTGGGQPQHF
. TRBJ2-5 . TRBV15 TGTGCCACCAGCAGAGTCAGGACCATGGAGACCCAGTACTTC CATSRVRTMETQYF
TRBD2 TRBJ2-1 . TRBV9 TGTGCCAGCAGCGTAGGGCTAGCGGCAACCAGCTCCTACAATGAGCAGTTCTTC CASSVGLAATSSYNEQFF
. TRBJ2-2 . TRBV5-1 TGCGCCAGCAGCTTCAGGGGCAGCAACACCGGGGAGCTGTTTTTT CASSFRGSNTGELFF